This is a list of T cell receptor beta chains from one sample in a study of blood T cell repertoires in COVID-19. Produced via immunoSEQ multiplex PCR; TCRdb's table is partial and in-frame only. Of approximately 150,000 clones in the sample, 80% to 90% were seen once. The specimen was peripheral blood. The receptor source for this set is a man aged 70 or older with acute or convalescent COVID-19. Each CDR3 is given with its conserved first and last residue. The order of the fields is V gene, D gene, CDR3 length, J gene, clone size, CDR3 DNA, CDR3 protein. D genes are given only for firm matches. Some rows mark clone size as missing; the rest say once, few, many or name a class of expanded clone.

TRBV3-1/TRBV3-2	TRBD2	17	TRBJ2-1	.	TGTGCCAGCAGCCACCGAGGACTAGCGGGTTCCTACAATGAGCAGTTCTTC	CASSHRGLAGSYNEQFF
TRBV27	TRBD1	16	TRBJ2-1	.	TGTGCCAGCGGATCAACTCGACAGGGGGCGTTCAATGAGCAGTTCTTC	CASGSTRQGAFNEQFF
TRBV11-2	.	16	TRBJ2-3	.	TGTGCCAGCAGCTCCCAGGTCGGTAGCGGCACAGATACGCAGTATTTT	CASSSQVGSGTDTQYF
TRBV19	.	13	TRBJ2-1	.	TGTGCCAGTAGTATCCCAGGGGCGGTTGAGCAGTTCTTC	CASSIPGAVEQFF
TRBV30	.	13	TRBJ2-7	.	TGTGCCTGGAGGAAAAGTGGAAGCGCCGAGCAGTACTTC	CAWRKSGSAEQYF
TRBV18	.	13	TRBJ1-5	few	TGTGCCAGCTCACCGGGGCAAAATCAGCCCCAGCATTTT	CASSPGQNQPQHF
TRBV6-2/TRBV6-3	.	15	TRBJ1-1	.	TGTGCCAGCAGTTACTCGGGGGAGGTCGGCACTGAAGCTTTCTTT	CASSYSGEVGTEAFF
TRBV7-3	.	15	TRBJ1-2	.	TGTGCCAGCAGCACCGACTCAGTTTCTTTTCATGGCTACACCTTC	CASSTDSVSFHGYTF
TRBV27	.	14	TRBJ2-7	.	TGTGCCAGCAGTTACACCTCCCCAGAGCGCGAGCAGTACTTC	CASSYTSPEREQYF
TRBV7-3	TRBD2	17	TRBJ2-5	.	TGTGCCAGCAGCTCCGGGACTAGCGGGGTGCCCCAAGAGACCCAGTACTTC	CASSSGTSGVPQETQYF
TRBV19	.	12	TRBJ2-3	once	TGTGCCAGTAGTATCAGGGCAGATACGCAGTATTTT	CASSIRADTQYF
TRBV29-1	TRBD1	14	TRBJ1-1	.	TGCAGCGCTCATATGACAGGGGGAGCGACTGAAGCTTTCTTT	CSAHMTGGATEAFF
TRBV7-2	TRBD2	15	TRBJ2-7	.	TGTGCCAGCAGCTTAGATCCAGCGGGGATCTACGAGCAGTACTTC	CASSLDPAGIYEQYF
TRBV20-1	.	14	TRBJ2-2	.	TGCAGTGCTAGTCTCGCGGTGAACACCGGGGAGCTGTTTTTT	CSASLAVNTGELFF
TRBV7-2	TRBD1	14	TRBJ2-7	.	TGTGCCAGCAGCAATAGACAGGGGGCGTACGAGCAGTACTTC	CASSNRQGAYEQYF
TRBV7-2	TRBD2	18	TRBJ2-5	few	TGTGCCAGCACCCTTGGACTAGCGGGCGACCCTTTCACGGAGACCCAGTACTTC	CASTLGLAGDPFTETQYF